The 13 T cell receptor beta chains below all came from one sample that was sequenced in a study of shared clonotypes between healthy human individuals. Some clones are missing from TCRdb's copy, which holds only in-frame ones; the method was immunoSEQ multiplex PCR. This sample yields roughly 2 million clones, of which around 95% are seen a single time; approximately 0.13% belongs to the top ten. Sequences were obtained from naive CD4+ T cells sorted from blood. Subset reported: CD45RA+ positively selected. Source of these receptors: a man between 18 and 29 years old in good health.

This clone was detected only once. The CDR3 bases are TGTGCCAGCAGCTTAGTGGTGGGGTTGACAGGAGAAAACACTGAAGCTTTCTTT. Translated, it gives CASSLVVGLTGENTEAFF. The rearrangement links TRBV11-3 to TRBJ1-1; D perhaps matches TRBD1 (6 bases). V dropped 1 base and J dropped 2 bases, with 20 bases sitting between them. CDR1 SGHNT and CDR2 YENEEA come from the germline V gene. The CDR3 spans 18 residues. Supplemented by reference TRBV11-3 and TRBJ1-1, the full variable domain reads EAGVVQSPRYKIIEKKQPVAFWCNPISGHNTLYWYLQNLGQGPELLIRYENEEAVDDSQLPKDRFSAERLKGVDSTLKIQPAELGDSAVYLCASSLVVGLTGENTEAFFGQGTRLTVV.

The gene calls are TRBV4-1 and TRBJ1-5; D is unresolved. The CDR3 has 15 residues. V was clipped by 1 base and J by 0 bases, with 7 bases between them. CDR1 and CDR2 (germline): MGHRA, YSYEKL. The CDR3 spells CASSQVVLSNQPQHF. CDR3 coding DNA: TGCGCCAGCAGCCAAGTGGTCCTTAGCAATCAGCCCCAGCATTTT.

CDR3 sequence reads: CASSPFGQGIETQYF. DNA for the CDR3: TGTGCCAGCTCACCATTCGGTCAGGGGATAGAGACCCAGTACTTC. The chain combines TRBV18 with TRBJ2-5, with a possible D match to TRBD1 (6 bases). The CDR3 is made up of 15 amino acids. Trimming stripped 2 bases from V and 4 bases from J, with 14 bases between. Germline CDR1 reads KGHSH; CDR2 reads LQKENI.

As regards this clone: At the DNA level, this CDR3 is encoded by other sequences in the same sample as well. The chain uses TRBV29-1 and TRBJ2-1; D may match TRBD1 or TRBD2 (6 bases each). Trimming stripped 4 bases from V and 1 base from J, with 8 bases between. From germline, CDR1 is SQVTM and CDR2 ANQGSEA. The CDR3 sequence is 13 residues long. CDR3 nucleotides: TGCAGCGTTGGGGGGGCGTCCTACAATGAGCAGTTCTTC. Translating it yields CSVGGASYNEQFF.

The chain carries TRBV7-6 and TRBJ2-5; weak D call: TRBD2 (5 bases). The CDR3 extends over 14 amino acids. Germline CDR1 and CDR2: SGHVS and FNYEAQ. Trimming took off 5 bases at V and 9 bases at J, with 19 bases between the two ends. The CDR3 DNA reads as TGTGCCAGCAGCCGTAGTCAGGCCGGGGTGGCCCAGTACTTC. Translating gives CASSRSQAGVAQYF.

In DNA, the CDR3 is TGTGCCAGCAGTCGGGGCAGGGACTCCTACGAGCAGTACTTC. Amino acid sequence: CASSRGRDSYEQYF. The chain has TRBV6-5 and TRBJ2-7; D is possibly TRBD1 or TRBD2 (5 bases each). The CDR3 runs 14 residues. CDR1 is MNHEY and CDR2 is SVGAGI in the germline V gene. Trimming left V 5 bases short and J 0 bases short, with 11 bases between.

The CDR3: CASSDRNQETQYF. CDR3 sequence (DNA): TGTGCCAGCTCGGACAGGAACCAAGAGACCCAGTACTTC. The rearrangement links TRBV18 to TRBJ2-5; TRBD1 aligns across 7 bases. CDR1 is KGHSH, CDR2 LQKENI, per germline. The CDR3 has 13 residues. The J segment lost 0 bases and the V segment lost 6 bases, leaving 1 base of the junction unmatched.

This chain joins TRBV7-9 and TRBJ2-1; D gene unclear. Germline CDR1 and CDR2: SEHNR and FQNEAQ (reference sequence). Trimming removed 2 bases at V and 4 bases at J, with 15 bases between. The CDR3 sequence is 16 residues long. CDR3: CASSLPEILGYNEQFF. The DNA of the CDR3 is TGTGCCAGCAGCTTACCAGAGATTCTGGGTTACAATGAGCAGTTCTTC.

The rearrangement links TRBV30 to TRBJ1-1, with D hard to call. Looked up from germline, CDR1 is GTSNPN and CDR2 is SVGIG (reference sequence). The CDR3 sequence is 15 residues long. V dropped 3 bases and J dropped 6 bases, with 20 bases sitting between them. CDR3 sequence: CAWRFLAASRAEAFF. As DNA, the CDR3 is TGTGCCTGGAGGTTTTTGGCAGCCTCCAGAGCTGAAGCTTTCTTT.

Turning to this clone: The sample has other DNA sequences that encode this CDR3 too. This sequence joins TRBV28 and TRBJ1-5, with a tentative D call TRBD1 (5 bases). The ends were cut back, 4 bases at V and 0 bases at J, with 10 bases in the middle. The CDR3 contains 15 residues. In germline, CDR1 is MDHEN, CDR2 SYDVKM. CDR3 amino acids: CASSSQGGSNQPQHF. CDR3 DNA: TGTGCCAGCAGTTCCCAGGGAGGTAGCAATCAGCCCCAGCATTTT.

The chain has TRBV18 and TRBJ2-2; perhaps D is TRBD1 or TRBD2 (6 bases each). The CDR3 has 17 amino acids. Per germline, CDR1 KGHSH and CDR2 LQKENI. Trimming shortened V by 3 bases and J by 1 base, and 15 bases separated the two germline ends. The DNA of the CDR3 is TGTGCCAGCTCACCGAGTCGGGGGCCCGAGAACACCGGGGAGCTGTTTTTT. Residues: CASSPSRGPENTGELFF.

The V gene is TRBV19, the J gene TRBJ2-3; D gene unclear. V lost 3 bases to trimming and J lost 2 bases, with 12 bases between them. Germline values: CDR1 LNHDA, CDR2 SQIVND (reference sequence). This CDR3 region has 15 residues. CDR3 protein: CASSIVSLPTDTQYF. The DNA for the CDR3 is TGTGCCAGTAGTATTGTCAGTCTTCCCACAGATACGCAGTATTTT.

In this sample, this clone turned up once. The genes are TRBV7-3 and TRBJ2-7, with 7 bases lining up with TRBD1. The CDR3 has 14 amino acids. The V and J ends lost 6 bases and 1 base, in that order; junction bases with no gene match: 6. CDR1 and CDR2 (germline): SGHTA, FQGTGA. CDR3: CASSPGTESYEQYF. The DNA of the CDR3 is TGTGCCAGCAGTCCCGGGACAGAGTCCTACGAGCAGTACTTC.